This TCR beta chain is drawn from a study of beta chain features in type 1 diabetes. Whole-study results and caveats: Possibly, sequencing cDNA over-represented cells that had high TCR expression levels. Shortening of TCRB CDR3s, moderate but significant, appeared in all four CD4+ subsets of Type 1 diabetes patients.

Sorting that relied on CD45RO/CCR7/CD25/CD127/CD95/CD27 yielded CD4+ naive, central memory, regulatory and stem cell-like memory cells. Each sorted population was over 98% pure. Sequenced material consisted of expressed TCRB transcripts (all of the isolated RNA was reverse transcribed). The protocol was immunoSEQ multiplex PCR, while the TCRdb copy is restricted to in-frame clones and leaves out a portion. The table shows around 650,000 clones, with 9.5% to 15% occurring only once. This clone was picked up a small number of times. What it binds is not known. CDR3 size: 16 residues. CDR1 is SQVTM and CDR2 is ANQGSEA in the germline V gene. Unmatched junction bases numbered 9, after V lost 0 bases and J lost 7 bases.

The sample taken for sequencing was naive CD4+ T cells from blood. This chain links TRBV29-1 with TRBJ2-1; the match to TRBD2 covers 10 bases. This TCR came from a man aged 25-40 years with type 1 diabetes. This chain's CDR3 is CSVEDPSGGPRNEQFF. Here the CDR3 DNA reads TGCAGCGTTGAAGATCCTAGCGGGGGCCCAAGGAATGAGCAGTTCTTC.